Included here is one T cell receptor beta chain sequence, with context. This clonotype was seen a handful of times. Its antigen is not yet known. The record has no base qualities; no much larger clone is one base away. The CDR3 measures 15 amino acids from cysteine to phenylalanine. Only the CDR3 portion is preserved as DNA: 45 bases, with reading frame beginning at the first base. Trimming leaves V shorter by 4 bases and J shorter by 3 bases, with the junction holding 3 bases beyond the gene matches. The germline V gene (reference sequence) yields LGHDT for CDR1 and YNNKEL for CDR2. The sample belongs to a study of blood T cells in healthy people across ages (dated by TCRdb to about 2015). Background for the entire study: In model experiments, template switching captured roughly one uniquely barcoded TCR beta cDNA molecule for every two T cells. To track age-related changes in TCR beta repertoire diversity, the study relied on deep sequencing normalized with unique cDNA molecular identifiers. The donors were divided into four age groups: young (average around 16 years), middle-aged (about 41), aged (under 70) and long-lived (nearly 85). For two donors (one aged 18 to 29 and one aged 80 or older), the study analyzed two additional independent replicas of 1 million unique cDNA reads from the same blood draw.

Donors were a few dozen systemically healthy Caucasian individuals from Russia aged roughly 6 to 90 years. Each donor gave around 9.9 milliliters of peripheral blood, collected into EDTA-treated Vacutainer tubes. PBMCs were isolated by Ficoll-Paque density-gradient centrifugation, with at least 7 million obtained per sample. Trizol reagent was used to extract total RNA from the PBMCs, yielding at least 6 micrograms per sample. Naive CD45RAhigh/CD27high T cell percentages were measured by flow cytometry on a PBMC aliquot from every donor. General conclusions and limits of the study: Observed TCR beta diversity per million T cells fell roughly linearly with age, and a significant reduction was already apparent by age roughly 40. Donor CMV infection status was unknown, potentially confounding age-related changes in expanded clonotypes. There was a strong correlation between observed TCR beta diversity and the percentage of naive T cells measured by flow cytometry. Since profiling was done on bulk unsorted PBMCs, naive and antigen-experienced compartments could not be conclusively compared. Estimates of total diversity from one million sequenced T cells were regarded as lower bounds and underestimates. Compared with the aged group, the long-lived group had more naive CD4+ T cells, fewer expanded clones and increased TCR diversity, a pattern suggesting age selection.

Library preparation was by 5' RACE. TCRdb shows the sequencer as Illumina HiSeq 2500. A second about 6 to 11 cycle PCR used a sample-barcoded 5' primer and a J-beta primer mix. Each TCR beta cDNA molecule received a unique molecular identifier from a template-switch 5' adaptor carrying 12 random nucleotides. At least 2.5 million CDR3-containing paired-end reads were obtained from each sample. First-strand cDNA was synthesized from all RNA with the Mint cDNA synthesis kit, primed by a TRBC-specific oligonucleotide. Following uracil-DNA glycosylase treatment, all cDNA underwent a first 18-cycle PCR with the universal primers M1SS and BC2_uni_R. In the paper's pipeline: For normalization, 1 million high-quality reads, each with a distinct molecular identifier, were randomly selected from each sample. Reads with shared molecular identifiers were discarded instead of being binned into consensus sequences. MiTCR, with a Q25 quality threshold and the strictest error-elimination algorithm, was used for CDR3 identification, clonotype clustering and error correction. A nonparametric unseen species model with Euler transformation was used to estimate lower-bound total TCR beta diversity. TCRdb ran its own pipeline on the public reads, namely fastp trimming at Q25 and MiXCR clone calling, and kept in-frame beta chains. Rows are combined by CDR3 protein, so each entry shows the most common genes and DNA. Clone size and V and J calls follow TCRdb, not the original study. This sample comprises 600,000 to 900,000 distinct CDR3 sequences, more than 25% of them detected only once. Approximately 2.9% of the sample is in the top ten clones.

These sequences were also reported in another study, on T cells of mothers and their children. The second study's paper adds: Nine systemically healthy Caucasian individuals, comprising three mothers and their six children, were included as donors. cDNA synthesis consumed the entire amount of extracted RNA, loaded at around 1.5 ug RNA in each 15 ul reaction. In the second PCR, the M1S primer added sample barcodes and 2-4 random nucleotides. Over 8.5 million TCR beta CDR3 reads came from each mother, compared with approximately 3.1 million reads from each child. TCR recombination output is similarly shaped by thymic selection in related and unrelated pairs, with a minor effect exerted by inherited differences. Normalized repertoire overlap in related mother-child pairs was always slightly higher than in unrelated mother-child pairs, but the difference was never significant. Persistent microchimeric T cell clones were not detected, at a sensitivity of approximately 100 clones per million clonotypes. In the study, deep NGS was used to compare the TCR beta repertoires of mothers and children, and features distinguishing related mother-child pairs from unrelated individuals were sought. On average, the children were roughly 12 +/- 4 years old, while the mothers were 40 +/- 4 years old. After adapter ligation with NEBNext reagents, the libraries were sequenced on Illumina HiSeq 2000 with 100+100 nt paired-end reads. Mother and child libraries were prepared a month apart and sequenced in separate runs to prevent cross-contamination. Between roughly 500,000 and 2,100,000 distinct TCR beta clonotypes were identified per donor. Naive TCR beta clonotypes were estimated from low-frequency clonotypes matched to each donor's FACS-determined naive share, without sorting.

The sample comprised blood. The receptor was isolated from a boy aged 5-17 years in good health. The V gene is TRBV3-1 and the J gene is TRBJ1-4; TRBD1 lines up with 9 middle nucleotides. DNA sequence: TGTGCCAGCAGCCGGGGACAGGGCCCTAATGAAAAACTGTTTTTT. This is translated as CASSRGQGPNEKLFF. With the portions outside the CDR3 filled from the reference TRBV3-1 and TRBJ1-4 genes, the complete variable region becomes DTAVSQTPKYLVTQMGNDKSIKCEQNLGHDTMYWYKQDSKKFLKIMFSYNNKELIINETVPNRFSPKSPDKAHLNLHINSLELGDSAVYFCASSRGQGPNEKLFFGSGTQLSVL.